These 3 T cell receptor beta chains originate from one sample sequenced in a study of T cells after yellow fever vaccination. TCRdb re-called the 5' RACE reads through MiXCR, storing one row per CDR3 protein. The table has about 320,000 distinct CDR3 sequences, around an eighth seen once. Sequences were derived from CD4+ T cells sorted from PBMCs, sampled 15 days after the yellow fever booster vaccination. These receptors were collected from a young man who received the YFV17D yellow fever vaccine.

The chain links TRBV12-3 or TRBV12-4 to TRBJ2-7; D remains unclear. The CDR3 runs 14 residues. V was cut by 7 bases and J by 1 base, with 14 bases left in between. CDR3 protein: CASTPNPGSYEQYF. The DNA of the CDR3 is TGTGCCAGCACCCCGAATCCCGGTTCCTACGAGCAGTACTTC.

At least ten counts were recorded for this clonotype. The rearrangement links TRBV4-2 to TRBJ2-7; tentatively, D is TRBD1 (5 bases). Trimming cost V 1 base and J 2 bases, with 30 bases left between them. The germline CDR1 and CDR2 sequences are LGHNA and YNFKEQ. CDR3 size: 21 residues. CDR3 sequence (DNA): TGTGCCAGCAGCCAAGTTCCCCCGAACTTTCCCGGACATCCTACCACCTACGAGCAGTACTTC. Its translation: CASSQVPPNFPGHPTTYEQYF.

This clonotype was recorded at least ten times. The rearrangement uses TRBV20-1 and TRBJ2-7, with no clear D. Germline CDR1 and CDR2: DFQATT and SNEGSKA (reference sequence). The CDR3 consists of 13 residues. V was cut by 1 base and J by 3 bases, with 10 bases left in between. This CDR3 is CSARGGGFYEQYF. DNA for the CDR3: TGCAGTGCTAGAGGGGGTGGGTTCTACGAGCAGTACTTC.